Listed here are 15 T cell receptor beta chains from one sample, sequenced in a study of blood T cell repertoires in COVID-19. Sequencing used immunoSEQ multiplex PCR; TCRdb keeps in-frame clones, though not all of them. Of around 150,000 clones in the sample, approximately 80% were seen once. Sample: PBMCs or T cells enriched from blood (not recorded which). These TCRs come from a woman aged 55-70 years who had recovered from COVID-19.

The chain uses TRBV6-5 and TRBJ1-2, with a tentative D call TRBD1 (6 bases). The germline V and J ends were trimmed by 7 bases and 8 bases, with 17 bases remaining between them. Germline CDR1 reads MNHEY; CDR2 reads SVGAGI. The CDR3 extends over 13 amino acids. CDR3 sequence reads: CASNLDRSQGYTF. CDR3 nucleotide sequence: TGTGCCAGCAACCTTGACAGGAGCCAAGGCTACACCTTC.

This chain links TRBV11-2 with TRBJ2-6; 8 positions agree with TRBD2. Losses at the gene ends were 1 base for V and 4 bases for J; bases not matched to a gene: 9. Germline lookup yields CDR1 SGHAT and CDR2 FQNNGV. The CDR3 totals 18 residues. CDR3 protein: CASSLVRGAVTGANVLTF. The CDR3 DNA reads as TGTGCCAGCAGCTTAGTGCGGGGGGCAGTAACCGGGGCCAACGTCCTGACTTTC.

Here the CDR3 DNA reads TGTGCCAGCAGCCCCGGACAGGGAAGGGAGCAGTACTTC. This encodes CASSPGQGREQYF. The rearrangement links TRBV6-5 to TRBJ2-7; 8 nucleotides line up with TRBD1. V lost 6 bases and J lost 7; bases outside the gene matches: 8. The germline V gene encodes CDR1 MNHEY and CDR2 SVGAGI. CDR3 length: 13 amino acids.

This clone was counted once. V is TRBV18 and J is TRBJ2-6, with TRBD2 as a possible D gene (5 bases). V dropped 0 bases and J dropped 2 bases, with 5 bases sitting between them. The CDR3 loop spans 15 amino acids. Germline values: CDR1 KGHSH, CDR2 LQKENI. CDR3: CASSPPRAGANVLTF. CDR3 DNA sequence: TGTGCCAGCTCACCACCGCGGGCTGGGGCCAACGTCCTGACTTTC. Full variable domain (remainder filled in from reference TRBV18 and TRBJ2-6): NAGVMQNPRHLVRRRGQEARLRCSPMKGHSHVYWYRQLPEEGLKFMVYLQKENIIDESGMPKERFSAEFPKEGPSILRIQQVVRGDSAAYFCASSPPRAGANVLTFGAGSRLTVL.

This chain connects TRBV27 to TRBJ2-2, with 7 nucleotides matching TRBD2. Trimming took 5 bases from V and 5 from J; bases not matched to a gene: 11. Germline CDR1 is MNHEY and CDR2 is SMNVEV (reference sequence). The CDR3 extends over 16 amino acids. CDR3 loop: CASSLRLAPITGELFF. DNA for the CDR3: TGTGCCAGCAGTCTCCGACTAGCCCCTATAACCGGGGAGCTGTTTTTT.

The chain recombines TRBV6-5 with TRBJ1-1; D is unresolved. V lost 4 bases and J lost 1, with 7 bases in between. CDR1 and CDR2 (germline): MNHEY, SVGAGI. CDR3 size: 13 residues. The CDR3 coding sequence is TGTGCCAGCAGTTTGCGGGGGAACACTGAAGCTTTCTTT. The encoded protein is CASSLRGNTEAFF.

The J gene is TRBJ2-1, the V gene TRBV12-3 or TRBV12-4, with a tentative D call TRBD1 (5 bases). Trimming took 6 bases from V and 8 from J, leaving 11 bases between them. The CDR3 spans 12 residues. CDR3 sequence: CASSATRDEQFF. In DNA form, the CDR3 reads TGTGCCAGCAGCGCCACCAGGGATGAGCAGTTCTTC.

The CDR3 DNA sequence: TGTGCCTGGGGAGGCGGGGGGGCAGATACGCAGTATTTT. The encoded protein is CAWGGGGADTQYF. The gene calls are TRBV30 and TRBJ2-3; 9 bases line up with TRBD2. With 5 bases clipped from V and 4 bases from J, the junction kept 4 bases outside the gene matches. Germline-derived CDR1 and CDR2 are GTSNPN and SVGIG (reference sequence). The CDR3 spans 13 residues.

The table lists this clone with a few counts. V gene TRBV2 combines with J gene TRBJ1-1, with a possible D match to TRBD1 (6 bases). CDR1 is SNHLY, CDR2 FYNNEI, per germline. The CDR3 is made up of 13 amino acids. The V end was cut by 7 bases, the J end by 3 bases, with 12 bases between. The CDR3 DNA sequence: TGTGCCAGCAAGGCAGGGGCCTACACTGAAGCTTTCTTT. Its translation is CASKAGAYTEAFF.

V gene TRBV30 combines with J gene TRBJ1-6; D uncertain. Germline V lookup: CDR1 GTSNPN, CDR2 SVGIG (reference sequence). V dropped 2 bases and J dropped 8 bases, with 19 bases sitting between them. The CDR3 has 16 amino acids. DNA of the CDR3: TGTGCCTGGAGTCCGGGATCCACGGTTAGAGATTCACCCCTCCACTTT. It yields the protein CAWSPGSTVRDSPLHF.

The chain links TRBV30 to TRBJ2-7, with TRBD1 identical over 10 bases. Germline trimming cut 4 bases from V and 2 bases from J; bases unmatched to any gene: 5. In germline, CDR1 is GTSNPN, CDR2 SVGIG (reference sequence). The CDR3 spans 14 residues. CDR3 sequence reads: CAWNPGQGPYEQYF. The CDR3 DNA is TGTGCCTGGAACCCGGGACAGGGGCCCTACGAGCAGTACTTC.

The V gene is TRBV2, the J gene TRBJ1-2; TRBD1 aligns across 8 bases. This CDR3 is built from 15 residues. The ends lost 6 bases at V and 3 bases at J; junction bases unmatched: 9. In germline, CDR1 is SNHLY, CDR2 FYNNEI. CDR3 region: CASRIKTGVDYGYTF. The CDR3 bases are TGTGCCAGCAGGATCAAGACAGGGGTAGACTATGGCTACACCTTC.

The CDR3 sequence: CASSLYGQGAADTQYF. The CDR3 bases are TGCGCCAGCAGCTTGTACGGACAGGGGGCTGCAGATACGCAGTATTTT. This chain uses TRBV5-1 with TRBJ2-3; the match to TRBD1 covers 11 bases. After removal of 1 base from V and 4 bases from J, the junction contained 5 bases not matched to a gene. CDR3 length equals 16 residues. The germline CDR1 and CDR2 sequences are SGHRS and YFSETQ. Drawing the rest from reference TRBV5-1 and TRBJ2-3, the complete variable domain is KAGVTQTPRYLIKTRGQQVTLSCSPISGHRSVSWYQQTPGQGLQFLFEYFSETQRNKGNFPGRFSGRQFSNSRSEMNVSTLELGDSALYLCASSLYGQGAADTQYFGPGTRLTVL.

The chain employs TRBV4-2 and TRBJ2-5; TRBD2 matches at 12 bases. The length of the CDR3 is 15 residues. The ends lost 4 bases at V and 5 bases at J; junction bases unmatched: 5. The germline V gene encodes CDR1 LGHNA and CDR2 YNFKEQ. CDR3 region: CASSPLAGGMETQYF. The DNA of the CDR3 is TGTGCCAGCAGCCCCCTAGCGGGGGGGATGGAGACCCAGTACTTC.

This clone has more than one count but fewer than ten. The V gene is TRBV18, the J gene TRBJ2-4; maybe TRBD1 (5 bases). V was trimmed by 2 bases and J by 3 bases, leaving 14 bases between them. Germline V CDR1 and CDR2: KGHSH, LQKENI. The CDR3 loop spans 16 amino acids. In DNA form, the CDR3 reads TGTGCCAGCTCACCAGGGGCGGTAAGGGGCAAAAACATTCAGTACTTC. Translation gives CASSPGAVRGKNIQYF.